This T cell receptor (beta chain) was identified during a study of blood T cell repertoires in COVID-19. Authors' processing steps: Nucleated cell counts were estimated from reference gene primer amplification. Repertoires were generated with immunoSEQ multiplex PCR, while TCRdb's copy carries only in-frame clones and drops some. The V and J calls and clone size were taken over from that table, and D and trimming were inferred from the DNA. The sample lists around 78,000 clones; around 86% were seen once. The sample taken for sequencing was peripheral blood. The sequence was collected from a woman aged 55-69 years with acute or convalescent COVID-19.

CDR3 residues: CASSEETAGNQPQHF. The CDR3 DNA reads as TGTGCCAGCAGTGAAGAGACTGCCGGAAATCAGCCCCAGCATTTT. The chain employs TRBV2 and TRBJ1-5; D uncertain. This CDR3 contains 15 residues. Between the trimmed V and J ends, which lost 1 base and 4 bases, there was a span of 11 bases. Germline V lookup: CDR1 SNHLY, CDR2 FYNNEI.